This TCR beta chain is drawn from a study of shared clonotypes between healthy human individuals. Using immunoSEQ multiplex PCR, the repertoire was profiled, and TCRdb retains in-frame clones only, with some absent. The sample has 450,000 to 500,000 clones, 78% seen once. The CDR3 consists of 14 residues. The V end lost 6 bases, the J end lost 3 bases, and 14 bases lay between the germline ends. Germline V gene sequence: CDR1 MNHNS, CDR2 SASEGT. This clonotype originated in a woman aged 40 to 49 in good health. Some clones in this sample may be carry-over from other donors' samples. This chain connects TRBV6-1 to TRBJ1-1; the D gene is possibly TRBD1 (6 bases). Sequences were obtained from PBMCs. CDR3 coding DNA: TGTGCCAGCAGCTGGGGGGGGCGAGACACTGAAGCTTTCTTT. Translation: CASSWGGRDTEAFF.